A selection of T cell receptor beta chains follows, all from one sample in a study of shared clonotypes between healthy human individuals. The method was immunoSEQ multiplex PCR; TCRdb's version includes in-frame clones alone and lacks a portion of them. This table holds more than 1.2 million clones, approximately 98.5% found once. Sequenced: naive CD4+ T cells sorted from blood. The origin of the receptors is a man younger than 45 in good health. The conserved cysteine and the conserved F or W are not part of the CDR3 here. A D gene is named only where the DNA matches it firmly.

j_call d_call cdr3_length v_call cdr3_aa
TRBJ2-7 . 12 TRBV7-2 ASSRDKPDYEQY
TRBJ1-2 TRBD1 12 TRBV28 ASTLTTGSYGYT
TRBJ2-1 TRBD1 14 TRBV5-5 ASSHLMGQGNNEQF
TRBJ2-7 TRBD1 10 TRBV28 ASSRGTYEQY
TRBJ2-7 TRBD1 11 TRBV30 AWSRDRGYEQY
TRBJ2-3 . 14 TRBV4-3 ASSLGRQSYTDTQY
TRBJ1-1 . 14 TRBV6-5 ASSYQEMTVNTEAF
TRBJ2-1 . 14 TRBV7-9 ASSLESRSSYNEQF
TRBJ2-7 TRBD1 11 TRBV28 ASTLTGGDEQY
TRBJ2-5 TRBD1 12 TRBV18 ASSWNRGGETQY
TRBJ1-2 TRBD1 12 TRBV9 ASSVQGAGYGYT
TRBJ2-7 . 11 TRBV6-1 ASSAASGYEQY
TRBJ1-5 . 14 TRBV5-1 ASSFGAPGGNQPQH
TRBJ2-2 . 9 TRBV10-3 AISGGGLLF
TRBJ2-3 . 13 TRBV7-2 ASSLAGVRTDTQY
TRBJ2-1 TRBD1 12 TRBV7-9 ASSLVGTDNEQF
TRBJ1-3 . 10 TRBV28 ASSLATSAVY
TRBJ2-7 TRBD2 13 TRBV4-2 ASSPSSSGSYEQY
TRBJ2-7 . 15 TRBV2 ASSDRVFAGSTYEQY
TRBJ2-3 . 12 TRBV6-5 ASSYLHRTDTQY